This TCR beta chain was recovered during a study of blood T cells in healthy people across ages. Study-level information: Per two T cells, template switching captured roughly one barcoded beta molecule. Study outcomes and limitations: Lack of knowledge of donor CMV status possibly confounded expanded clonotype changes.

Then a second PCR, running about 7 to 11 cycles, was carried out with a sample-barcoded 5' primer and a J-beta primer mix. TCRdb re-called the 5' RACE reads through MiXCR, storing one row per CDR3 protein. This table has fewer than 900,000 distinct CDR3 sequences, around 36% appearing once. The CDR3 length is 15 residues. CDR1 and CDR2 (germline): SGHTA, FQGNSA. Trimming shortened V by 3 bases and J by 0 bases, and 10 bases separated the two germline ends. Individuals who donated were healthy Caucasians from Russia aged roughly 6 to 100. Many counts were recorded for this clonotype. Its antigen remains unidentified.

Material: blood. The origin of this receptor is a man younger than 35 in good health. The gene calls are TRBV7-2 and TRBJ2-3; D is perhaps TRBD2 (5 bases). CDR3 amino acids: CASSLTGSSTDTQYF. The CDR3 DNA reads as TGTGCCAGCAGCTTGACGGGGAGTAGCACAGATACGCAGTATTTT. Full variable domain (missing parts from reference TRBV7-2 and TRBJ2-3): GAGVSQSPSNKVTEKGKDVELRCDPISGHTALYWYRQSLGQGLEFLIYFQGNSAPDKSGLPSDRFSAERTGGSVSTLTIQRTQQEDSAVYLCASSLTGSSTDTQYFGPGTRLTVL.